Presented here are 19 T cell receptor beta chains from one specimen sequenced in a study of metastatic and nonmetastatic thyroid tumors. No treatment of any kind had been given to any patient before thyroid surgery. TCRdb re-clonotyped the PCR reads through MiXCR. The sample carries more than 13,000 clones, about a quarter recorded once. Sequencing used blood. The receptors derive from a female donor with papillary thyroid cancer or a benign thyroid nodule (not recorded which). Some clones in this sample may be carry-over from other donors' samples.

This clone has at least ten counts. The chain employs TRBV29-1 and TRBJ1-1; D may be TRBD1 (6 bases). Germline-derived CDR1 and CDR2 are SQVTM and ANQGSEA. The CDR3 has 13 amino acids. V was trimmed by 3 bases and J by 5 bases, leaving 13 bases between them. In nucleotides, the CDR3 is TGCAGCGTTGACCCCTCAAGGGGGACTGAAGCTTTCTTT. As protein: CSVDPSRGTEAFF.

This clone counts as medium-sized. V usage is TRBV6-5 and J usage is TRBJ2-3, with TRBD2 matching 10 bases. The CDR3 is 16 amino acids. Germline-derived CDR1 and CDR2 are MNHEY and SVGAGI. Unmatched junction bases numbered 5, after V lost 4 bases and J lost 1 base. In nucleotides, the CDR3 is TGTGCCAGCAGTTCACCCGGGACTAGCGGCACAGATACGCAGTATTTT. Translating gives CASSSPGTSGTDTQYF.

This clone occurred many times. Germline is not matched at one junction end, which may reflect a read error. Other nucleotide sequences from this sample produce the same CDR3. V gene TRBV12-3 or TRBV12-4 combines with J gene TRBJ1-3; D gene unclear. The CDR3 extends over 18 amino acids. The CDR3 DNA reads TGTGCCAGCAGCCCTAGCTACCGACTGGAACCCCCTGGAAACACCATATATTTC. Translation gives CASSPSYRLEPPGNTIYF.

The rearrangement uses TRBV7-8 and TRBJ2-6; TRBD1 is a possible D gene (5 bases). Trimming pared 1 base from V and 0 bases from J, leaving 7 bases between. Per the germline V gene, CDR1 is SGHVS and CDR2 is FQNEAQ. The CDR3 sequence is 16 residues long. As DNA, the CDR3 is TGTGCCAGCAGCTTAGACCAGGGCTCTGGGGCCAACGTCCTGACTTTC. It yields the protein CASSLDQGSGANVLTF.

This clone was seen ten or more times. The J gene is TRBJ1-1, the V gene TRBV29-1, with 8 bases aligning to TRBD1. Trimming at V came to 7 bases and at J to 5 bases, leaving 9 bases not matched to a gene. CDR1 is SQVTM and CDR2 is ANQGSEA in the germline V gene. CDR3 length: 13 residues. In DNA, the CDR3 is TGCAGCGCCAGGGGGCAGGGCCTGACTGAAGCTTTCTTT. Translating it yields CSARGQGLTEAFF. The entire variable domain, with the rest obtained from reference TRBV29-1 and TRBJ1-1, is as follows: SAVISQKPSRDICQRGTSLTIQCQVDSQVTMMFWYRQQPGQSLTLIATANQGSEATYESGFVIDKFPISRPNLTFSTLTVSNMSPEDSSIYLCSARGQGLTEAFFGQGTRLTVV.

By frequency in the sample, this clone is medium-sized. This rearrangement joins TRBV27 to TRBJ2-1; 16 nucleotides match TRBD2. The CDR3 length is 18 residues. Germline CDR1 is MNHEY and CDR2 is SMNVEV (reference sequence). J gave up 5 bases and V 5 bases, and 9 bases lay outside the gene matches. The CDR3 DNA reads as TGTGCCAGCAGTCGGGGACTAGCGGGGGGGCGGTCCCACAATGAGCAGTTCTTC. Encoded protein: CASSRGLAGGRSHNEQFF.

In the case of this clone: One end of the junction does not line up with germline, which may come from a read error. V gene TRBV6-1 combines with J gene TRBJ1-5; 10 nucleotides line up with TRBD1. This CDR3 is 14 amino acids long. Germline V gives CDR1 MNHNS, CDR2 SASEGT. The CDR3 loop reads CASSEGQGAQPKHF. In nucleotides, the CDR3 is TGTGCCAGCAGTGAAGGACAGGGGGCCCAGCCCAAGCATTTT.

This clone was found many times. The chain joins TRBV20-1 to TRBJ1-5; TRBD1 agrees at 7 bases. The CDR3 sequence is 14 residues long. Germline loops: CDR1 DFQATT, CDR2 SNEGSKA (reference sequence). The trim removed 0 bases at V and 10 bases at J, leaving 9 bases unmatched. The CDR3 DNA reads TGCAGTGCTAGAGACGGGACAGACTCGGGTCCCCAGCATTTT. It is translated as CSARDGTDSGPQHF.

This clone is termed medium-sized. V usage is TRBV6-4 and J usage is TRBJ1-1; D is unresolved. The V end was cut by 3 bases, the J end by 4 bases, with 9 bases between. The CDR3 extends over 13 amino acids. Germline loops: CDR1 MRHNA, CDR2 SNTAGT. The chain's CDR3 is CASSEERSTEAFF. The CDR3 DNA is TGTGCCAGCAGTGAAGAGAGGAGCACTGAAGCTTTCTTT.

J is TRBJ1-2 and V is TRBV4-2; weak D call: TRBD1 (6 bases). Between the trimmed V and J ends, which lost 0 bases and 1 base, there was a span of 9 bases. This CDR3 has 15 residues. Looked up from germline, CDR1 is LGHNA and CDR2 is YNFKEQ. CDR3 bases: TGTGCCAGCAGCCAAGAGAAGGGGGGTAACTATGGCTACACCTTC. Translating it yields CASSQEKGGNYGYTF.

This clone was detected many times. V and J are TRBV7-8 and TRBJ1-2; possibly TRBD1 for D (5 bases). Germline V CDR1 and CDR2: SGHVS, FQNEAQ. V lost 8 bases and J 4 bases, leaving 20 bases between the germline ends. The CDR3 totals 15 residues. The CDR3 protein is CASQLMWVQGYGYTF. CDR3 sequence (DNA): TGTGCCAGCCAGCTTATGTGGGTGCAGGGCTATGGCTACACCTTC.

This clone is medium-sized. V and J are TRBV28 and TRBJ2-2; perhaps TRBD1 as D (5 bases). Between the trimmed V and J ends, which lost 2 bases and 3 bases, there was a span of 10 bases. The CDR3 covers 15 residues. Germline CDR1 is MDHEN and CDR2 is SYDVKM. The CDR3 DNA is TGTGCCAGCAGTTTAGGCAGGGCCGACACCGGGGAGCTGTTTTTT. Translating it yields CASSLGRADTGELFF.

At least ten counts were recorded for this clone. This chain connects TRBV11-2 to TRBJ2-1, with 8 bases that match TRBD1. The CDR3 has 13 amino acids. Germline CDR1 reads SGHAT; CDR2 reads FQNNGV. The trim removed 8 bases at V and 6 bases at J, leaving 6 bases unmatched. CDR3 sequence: CASLGGTGNEQFF. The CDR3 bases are TGTGCCAGCCTAGGCGGGACAGGCAATGAGCAGTTCTTC.

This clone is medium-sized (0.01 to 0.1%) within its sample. CDR3 protein: CASSLTTGDGYTF. The DNA for the CDR3 is TGTGCCAGCAGCTTGACCACGGGGGATGGCTACACCTTC. The chain employs TRBV7-2 and TRBJ1-2; maybe TRBD1 (5 bases). Germline values: CDR1 SGHTA, CDR2 FQGNSA. Trimming removed 3 bases at V and 6 bases at J, with 11 bases between. The CDR3 runs 13 residues.

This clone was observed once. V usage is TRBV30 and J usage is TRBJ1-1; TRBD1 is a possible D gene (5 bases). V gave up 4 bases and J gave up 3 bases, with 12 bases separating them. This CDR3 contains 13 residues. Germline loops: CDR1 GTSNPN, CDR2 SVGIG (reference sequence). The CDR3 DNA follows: TGTGCCTGGACACAGGACATGGACACTGAAGCTTTCTTT. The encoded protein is CAWTQDMDTEAFF.

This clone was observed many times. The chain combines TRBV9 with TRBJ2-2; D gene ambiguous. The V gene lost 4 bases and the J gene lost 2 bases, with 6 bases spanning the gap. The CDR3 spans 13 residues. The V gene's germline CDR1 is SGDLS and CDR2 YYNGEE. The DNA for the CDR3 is TGTGCCAGCAGCCCCTACAACACCGGGGAGCTGTTTTTT. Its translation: CASSPYNTGELFF.

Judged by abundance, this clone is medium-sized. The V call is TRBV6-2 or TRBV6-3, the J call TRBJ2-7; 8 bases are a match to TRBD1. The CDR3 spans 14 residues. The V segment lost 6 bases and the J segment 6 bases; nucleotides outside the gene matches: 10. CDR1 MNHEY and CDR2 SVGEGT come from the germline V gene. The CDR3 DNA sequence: TGTGCCAGCAGCGCCCGGGGGACAGGACTCGAGCAGTACTTC. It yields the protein CASSARGTGLEQYF.

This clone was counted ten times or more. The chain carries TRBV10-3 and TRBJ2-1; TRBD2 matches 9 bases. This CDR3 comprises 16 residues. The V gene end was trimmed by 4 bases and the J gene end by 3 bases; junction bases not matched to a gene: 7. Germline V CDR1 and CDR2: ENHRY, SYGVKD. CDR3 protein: CAISAQTSGSYNEQFF. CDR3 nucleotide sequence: TGTGCCATCAGTGCTCAGACTAGCGGAAGCTACAATGAGCAGTTCTTC.

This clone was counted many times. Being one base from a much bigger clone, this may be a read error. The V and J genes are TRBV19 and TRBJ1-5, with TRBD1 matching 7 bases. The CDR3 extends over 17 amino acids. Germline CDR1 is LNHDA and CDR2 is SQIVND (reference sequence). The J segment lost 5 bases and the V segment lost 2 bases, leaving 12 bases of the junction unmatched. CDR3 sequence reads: CASSISFQGGSDQPQHF. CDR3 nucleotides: TGTGCCAGTAGTATATCTTTTCAGGGGGGAAGCGATCAGCCCCAGCATTTT.